This entry lists 15 T cell receptor beta chains sequenced from one sample in a study of cytomegalovirus exposure and HLA in healthy donors. A multiplex PCR was run with 60 Vbeta primers and 13 Jbeta primers. The protocol was immunoSEQ multiplex PCR, while the TCRdb copy is restricted to in-frame clones and leaves out a portion. Among 120,000 or so clones listed, around 80% were seen once. Sequencing was carried out using PBMCs. The receptors were sampled from a woman between 50 and 59 years old in good health and CMV-seropositive.

This rearrangement joins TRBV7-9 to TRBJ1-2; D may be TRBD1 (6 bases). In germline, CDR1 is SEHNR, CDR2 FQNEAQ (reference sequence). V lost 8 bases to trimming and J lost 13 bases, with 20 bases between them. The CDR3 spans 12 residues. The CDR3 sequence is CASGQRQVPATF. The DNA of the CDR3 is TGTGCCAGCGGGCAAAGACAGGTTCCGGCCACCTTC.

The CDR3 DNA is TGTGCCTGGGCGAGCTATGGCTACACCTTC. It encodes CAWASYGYTF. This chain connects TRBV30 to TRBJ1-2; no firm D call. This CDR3 has 10 residues. Germline assignment: CDR1 GTSNPN and CDR2 SVGIG (reference sequence). Trimming cost V 5 bases and J 4 bases, with 5 bases left between them.

This clone was recorded once. The chain has TRBV4-3 and TRBJ1-2; D uncertain. V lost 4 bases and J 4 bases, leaving 13 bases between the germline ends. The CDR3 is 14 residues long. Germline assignment: CDR1 LGHNA and CDR2 YSLEER. CDR3 nucleotide sequence: TGCGCCAGCAGCCCAGGATTTAAAGGCTATGGCTACACCTTC. Its translation is CASSPGFKGYGYTF.

V is TRBV6-1 and J is TRBJ2-6; 7 bases are shared with TRBD2. The ends lost 0 bases at V and 0 bases at J; junction bases unmatched: 2. Germline V gene lookup returns CDR1 MNHNS and CDR2 SASEGT. The length of the CDR3 is 17 residues. CDR3: CASSEAQRGSGANVLTF. The CDR3 DNA reads TGTGCCAGCAGTGAAGCACAGCGGGGCTCTGGGGCCAACGTCCTGACTTTC.

The chain combines TRBV5-4 with TRBJ1-2, with 9 bases that match TRBD1. Germline V gene lookup returns CDR1 SGHNT and CDR2 YYREEE (reference sequence). This CDR3 has 14 amino acids. V trimming: 4 bases; J trimming: 5 bases; junction bases outside the gene matches: 6. The CDR3 loop is CASSPGQGYYGYTF. Written as DNA, the CDR3 is TGTGCCAGCAGCCCTGGACAGGGGTATTATGGCTACACCTTC.

The chain joins TRBV23-1 to TRBJ2-1, with 9 bases that match TRBD1. TRBV23-1 is noted as an ORF with a role that remains uncertain. The CDR3 runs to 15 residues. Trimming removed 1 base from V and 4 bases from J; junction bases left unmatched: 2. CDR3 coding DNA: TGCGCCAGCAGTCAATACGACAGGGGGTACAATGAGCAGTTCTTC. Its protein product is CASSQYDRGYNEQFF.

This clone appeared a few times. The gene calls are TRBV6-6 and TRBJ1-1, with 8 bases lining up with TRBD1. J lost 6 bases, V lost 6 bases, and 3 bases had no gene match. CDR3 size: 12 residues. Germline CDR1 MNHNY, CDR2 SVGAGI (reference sequence). The CDR3 sequence is CASSGQGAEAFF. CDR3 sequence (DNA): TGTGCCAGCAGCGGACAGGGAGCTGAAGCTTTCTTT.

The gene calls are TRBV19 and TRBJ2-7; a weak D match, TRBD2 (5 bases). The V gene's germline CDR1 is LNHDA and CDR2 SQIVND (reference sequence). V lost 5 bases and J lost 1, with 12 bases in between. The CDR3 loop spans 14 amino acids. The CDR3 reads CASSSYAGSYEQYF. In DNA, the CDR3 is TGTGCCAGTAGTTCATACGCGGGTTCCTACGAGCAGTACTTC.

The chain employs TRBV4-1 and TRBJ2-5; 16 bases agree with TRBD2. The V gene end was trimmed by 4 bases and the J gene end by 4 bases; junction bases not matched to a gene: 3. From germline, CDR1 is MGHRA and CDR2 YSYEKL. The CDR3 runs 16 residues. The DNA for the CDR3 is TGCGCCAGCAGCCGAGGGACTAGCGGGAGGGGAGAGACCCAGTACTTC. Amino acid sequence: CASSRGTSGRGETQYF.

The rearrangement links TRBV5-1 to TRBJ2-2; a possible D gene is TRBD2 (5 bases). Germline lookup yields CDR1 SGHRS and CDR2 YFSETQ. CDR3 length: 15 residues. Trimming pared 2 bases from V and 5 bases from J, leaving 13 bases between. The CDR3: CASSFTGSGTGELFF. The CDR3 DNA reads as TGCGCCAGCAGCTTCACGGGGTCGGGAACCGGGGAGCTGTTTTTT.

The chain recombines TRBV4-1 with TRBJ2-3, with 10 bases lining up with TRBD1. CDR1 and CDR2 (germline): MGHRA, YSYEKL. Trimming cost V 1 base and J 4 bases; bases outside gene matches: 11. The CDR3 has 18 residues. The DNA for the CDR3 is TGCGCCAGCAGCCAAGGCAGATTGGGGACAGGGGCTTCAGATACGCAGTATTTT. This encodes CASSQGRLGTGASDTQYF.

This clone was observed a handful of times. The CDR3 is CAWTSGQETQYF. CDR3 DNA sequence: TGTGCCTGGACTAGCGGACAAGAGACCCAGTACTTC. This sequence joins TRBV30 and TRBJ2-5; 7 bases match TRBD2. The germline V gene encodes CDR1 GTSNPN and CDR2 SVGIG (reference sequence). There are 12 residues in the CDR3. J lost 2 bases, V lost 4 bases, and 1 base had no gene match.

This chain links TRBV7-2 with TRBJ1-1; D is undetermined. CDR3 size: 13 residues. The V gene lost 1 base and the J gene lost 0 bases, with 3 bases spanning the gap. CDR1 is SGHTA, CDR2 FQGNSA, per germline. The CDR3 spells CASSLVVNTEAFF. CDR3 DNA: TGTGCCAGCAGCTTAGTCGTGAACACTGAAGCTTTCTTT.

The V gene is TRBV18, the J gene TRBJ2-5; D uncertain. Trimming removed 3 bases at V and 2 bases at J, with 7 bases between. Germline V gene lookup returns CDR1 KGHSH and CDR2 LQKENI. The CDR3 runs 13 residues. The CDR3 region has the DNA TGTGCCAGCTCACCTAGTAGTCAAGAGACCCAGTACTTC. This encodes CASSPSSQETQYF.

CDR3 sequence (DNA): TGTGCCTGGAGTCAGAGTGGGAGCTCCTACAATGAGCAGTTCTTC. It yields the protein CAWSQSGSSYNEQFF. This sequence joins TRBV30 and TRBJ2-1; possible D gene TRBD2, 5 bases. Germline V CDR1 and CDR2: GTSNPN, SVGIG (reference sequence). V was trimmed by 2 bases and J by 0 bases, leaving 11 bases between them. The CDR3 spans 15 residues.